A selection of T cell receptor beta chains follows, all from one sample in a study of shared clonotypes between healthy human individuals. The data were produced by immunoSEQ multiplex PCR, yet TCRdb's version contains in-frame clones alone and is incomplete. Here the sample spans millions of clones, 85% to 95% being singletons. The specimen sequenced was naive CD4+ T cells sorted from blood. Source of these receptors: a man aged 18-30 years in good health. The CDR3 runs from the conserved cysteine through the conserved F or W. Fields, in order: V gene, clone size, D gene, J gene, CDR3 DNA, CDR3 protein. The D gene is left open where the match is weak. A clone size is listed for some rows: how often the clone was seen (once, few, many), or a class if it is expanded.

>TRBV4-3|-|TRBD2|TRBJ2-7
TGCGCCAGCAGCCGACTAGCGGGAGAGGGCGAGCAGTACTTC
CASSRLAGEGEQYF
>TRBV7-3|-|-|TRBJ2-1
TGTGCCAGCAGCTTAGGGCCGTTGCTCTACAATGAGCAGTTCTTC
CASSLGPLLYNEQFF
>TRBV5-5|once|TRBD1|TRBJ1-2
TGTGCCAGCACAAGGGACAGGGCCAACTATGGCTACACCTTC
CASTRDRANYGYTF
>TRBV4-3|-|-|TRBJ2-7
TGCGCCAGCAGCCAAGAGGGTGTAGCCGGGTACGAGCAGTACTTC
CASSQEGVAGYEQYF
>TRBV5-1|-|TRBD2|TRBJ2-7
TGCGCCAGCAGCTTGGGGGCGGGAGTGGTTGTCGAGCAGTACTTC
CASSLGAGVVVEQYF
>TRBV6-5|once|-|TRBJ2-6
TGTGCCAGCACCAGCCCTGGGGCCAACGTCCTGACTTTC
CASTSPGANVLTF
>TRBV5-1|-|TRBD1|TRBJ2-5
TGCGCCAGCAGTTACGGACAGGACCGAGAGACCCAGTACTTC
CASSYGQDRETQYF
>TRBV11-2|-|-|TRBJ2-3
TGTGCCAGCAGTATCGGGGCAGATACGCAGTATTTT
CASSIGADTQYF
>TRBV5-4|-|TRBD2|TRBJ2-5
TGTGCCAGCAGCTTGGGTGCCGTGTCTCGGGGGACTACTCAAGAGACCCAGTACTTC
CASSLGAVSRGTTQETQYF
>TRBV4-3|-|-|TRBJ2-3
TGCGCCAGCAGCCAAGTTCAAGGGTTAGGTGCAGATACGCAGTATTTT
CASSQVQGLGADTQYF
>TRBV30|-|-|TRBJ1-6
TGTGCCTGGAAGGGAAATCTCTTTGTGGCAGGGAGTTCACCCCTCCACTTT
CAWKGNLFVAGSSPLHF
>TRBV5-1|-|-|TRBJ1-1
TGCGCCAGCAGCTTGGCGACGGGGGGGACTGAAGCTTTCTTT
CASSLATGGTEAFF
>TRBV7-6|once|-|TRBJ2-1
TGTGCCAGCACTCAAGGTCCGGGCTCCTACAATGAGCAGTTCTTC
CASTQGPGSYNEQFF
>TRBV5-4|-|TRBD1|TRBJ1-2
TGTGCCAGCAGCGCAGGGGGAAACTATGGCTACACCTTC
CASSAGGNYGYTF
>TRBV5-1|-|TRBD1|TRBJ1-5
TGCGCCAGCAGCTTTACAGGGGAGAGGAATCAGCCCCAGCATTTT
CASSFTGERNQPQHF
>TRBV4-3|once|-|TRBJ2-5
TGCGCCAGCAGCCAAGGGGGGGCGGGGACCCAGTACTTC
CASSQGGAGTQYF
>TRBV30|-|-|TRBJ1-2
TGTGCCTGGAGTCGAGCCCGGGACATTTTCCAGCACTATGGCTACACCTTC
CAWSRARDIFQHYGYTF
>TRBV19|once|TRBD1|TRBJ2-7
TGTGCCAGTAGTATCGCGGGACAGGGGCCCTCGTACGAGCAGTACTTC
CASSIAGQGPSYEQYF
>TRBV10-3|-|TRBD1|TRBJ2-7
TGTGCCATCAGTAGAGGTGGGACAGCCTACGAGCAGTACTTC
CAISRGGTAYEQYF
>TRBV6-5|-|TRBD2|TRBJ2-7
TGTGCCAGCAGTAGGGAGGGGCCCGCCACCTACGAGCAGTACTTC
CASSREGPATYEQYF
>TRBV7-9|few|-|TRBJ2-2
TGTGCCAGCAGCTTAGTAAGACAGGCGATCACCGGGGAGCTGTTTTTT
CASSLVRQAITGELFF
>TRBV6-5|-|-|TRBJ1-3
TGTGCCAGCAGTTCCCAACATGCTGGAAACACCATATATTTT
CASSSQHAGNTIYF
>TRBV5-4|-|-|TRBJ2-7
TGTGCCAGCAGCTCCCGGGACCGAGGGGAGCAGTACTTC
CASSSRDRGEQYF
>TRBV28|-|-|TRBJ2-2
TGTGCCAGCACGAATGTCCCTGGGGGGCGGAACACCGGGGAGCTGTTTTTT
CASTNVPGGRNTGELFF
>TRBV7-2|-|-|TRBJ2-7
TGTGCCAGCAGCTTAAGGGACGGGGTTTTCTACGAGCAGTACTTC
CASSLRDGVFYEQYF
>TRBV7-9|-|TRBD2|TRBJ2-7
TGTGCCAGCAGCCCCGTCGCTAGCGGATCCTACGAGCAGTACTTC
CASSPVASGSYEQYF
>TRBV7-3|-|-|TRBJ2-1
TGTGCCAGCAGCATGGGGGCAGGGTCCTACAATGAGCAGTTCTTC
CASSMGAGSYNEQFF
>TRBV30|-|TRBD1|TRBJ2-2
TGTGCCTGGAAGGGACAGGGGACCGGGGAGCTGTTTTTT
CAWKGQGTGELFF
>TRBV30|-|-|TRBJ2-7
TGTGCCTGGAGTGCCGGGAAAGGGAGGCAGTACTTC
CAWSAGKGRQYF
>TRBV29-1|-|TRBD1|TRBJ1-2
TGCAGCATGAGGGGGGACAGGATCTTCCTCTTC
CSMRGDRIFLF
>TRBV7-9|-|-|TRBJ1-1
TGTGCCAGCAGCTTAACCCTGGTAGCTTTCTTT
CASSLTLVAFF
>TRBV11-3|once|TRBD2|TRBJ2-1
TGTGCCAGCAGTGAAGCGGGGGCCAACAATGAGCAGTTCTTC
CASSEAGANNEQFF
>TRBV5-1|-|-|TRBJ2-7
TGCGCCAGCAGCTTGGGAGGGGCCAGCTACGAGCAGTACTTC
CASSLGGASYEQYF
>TRBV7-3|-|-|TRBJ2-1
TGTGCCAGCAGCCCCCTGGGCGTTGAGCAGTTCTTC
CASSPLGVEQFF
>TRBV29-1|-|-|TRBJ1-3
TGCAGCGCGGGAGGGGGTGGAAACACCATATATTTT
CSAGGGGNTIYF
>TRBV10-3|-|-|TRBJ1-1
TGTGCCATCAGTAGTCAGGGGCTAGGCACTGAAGCTTTCTTT
CAISSQGLGTEAFF
>TRBV5-1|-|-|TRBJ2-2
TGCGCCAGCAGCTTGGGGCCCGTATCCACCACCGGGGAGCTGTTTTTT
CASSLGPVSTTGELFF
>TRBV10-1|-|-|TRBJ2-5
TGCGCCAGCAGTGAGTCGTTGGTACAAGAGACCCAGTACTTC
CASSESLVQETQYF
>TRBV5-1|-|TRBD1|TRBJ1-6
TGCGCCAGCAGCCGCGGGACAGGGGATAATTCACCCCTCCACTTT
CASSRGTGDNSPLHF
>TRBV9|-|-|TRBJ2-2
TGTGCCAGCAGCGCCCATCCGGCGGCCTGGGAGCTGTTTTTT
CASSAHPAAWELFF